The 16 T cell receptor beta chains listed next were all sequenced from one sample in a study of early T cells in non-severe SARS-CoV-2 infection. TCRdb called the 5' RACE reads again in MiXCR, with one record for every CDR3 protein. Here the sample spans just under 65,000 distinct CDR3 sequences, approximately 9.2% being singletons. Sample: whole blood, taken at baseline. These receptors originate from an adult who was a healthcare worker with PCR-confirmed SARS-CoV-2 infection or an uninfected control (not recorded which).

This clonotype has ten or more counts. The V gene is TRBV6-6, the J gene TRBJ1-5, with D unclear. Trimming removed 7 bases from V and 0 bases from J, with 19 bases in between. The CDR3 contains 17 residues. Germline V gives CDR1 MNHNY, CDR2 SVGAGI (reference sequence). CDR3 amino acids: CASTDEATVVSNQPQHF. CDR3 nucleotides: TGTGCCAGCACCGACGAGGCGACGGTTGTTAGCAATCAGCCCCAGCATTTT.

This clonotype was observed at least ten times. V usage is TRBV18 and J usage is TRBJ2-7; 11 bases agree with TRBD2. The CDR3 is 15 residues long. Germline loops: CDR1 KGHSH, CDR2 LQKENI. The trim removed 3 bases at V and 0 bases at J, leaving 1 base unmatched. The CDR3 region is CASSPTSGSSYEQYF. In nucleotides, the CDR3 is TGTGCCAGCTCACCTACTAGCGGGAGCTCCTACGAGCAGTACTTC.

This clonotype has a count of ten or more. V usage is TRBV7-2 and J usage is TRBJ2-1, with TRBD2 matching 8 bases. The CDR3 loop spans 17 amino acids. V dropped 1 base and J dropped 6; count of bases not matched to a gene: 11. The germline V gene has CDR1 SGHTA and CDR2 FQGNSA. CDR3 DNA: TGTGCCAGCAGCTTAGTGGCCGGGACTAGGGTTTTCAATGAGCAGTTCTTC. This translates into CASSLVAGTRVFNEQFF.

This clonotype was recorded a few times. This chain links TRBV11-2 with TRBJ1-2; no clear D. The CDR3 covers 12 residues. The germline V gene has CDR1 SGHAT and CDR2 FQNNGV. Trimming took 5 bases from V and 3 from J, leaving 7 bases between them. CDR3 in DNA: TGTGCCAGCAGCCCCCGCGACTATGGCTACACCTTC. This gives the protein CASSPRDYGYTF. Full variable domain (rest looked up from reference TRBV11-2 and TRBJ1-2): EAGVAQSPRYKIIEKRQSVAFWCNPISGHATLYWYQQILGQGPKLLIQFQNNGVVDDSQLPKDRFSAERLKGVDSTLKIQPAKLEDSAVYLCASSPRDYGYTFGSGTRLTVV.

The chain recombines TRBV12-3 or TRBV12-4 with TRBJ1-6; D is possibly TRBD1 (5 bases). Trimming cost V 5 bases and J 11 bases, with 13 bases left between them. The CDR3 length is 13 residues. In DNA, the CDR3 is TGTGCCAGCAGTGTACAGGTTCAGGCACCCCTCCACTTT. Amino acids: CASSVQVQAPLHF.

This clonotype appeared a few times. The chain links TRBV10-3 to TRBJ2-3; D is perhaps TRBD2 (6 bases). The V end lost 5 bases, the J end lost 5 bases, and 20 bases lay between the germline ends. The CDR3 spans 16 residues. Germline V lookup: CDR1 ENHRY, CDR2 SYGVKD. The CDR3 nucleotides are TGTGCCATCAGTCCCAGGAGGGGAGACAGTCGAGATACGCAGTATTTT. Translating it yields CAISPRRGDSRDTQYF.

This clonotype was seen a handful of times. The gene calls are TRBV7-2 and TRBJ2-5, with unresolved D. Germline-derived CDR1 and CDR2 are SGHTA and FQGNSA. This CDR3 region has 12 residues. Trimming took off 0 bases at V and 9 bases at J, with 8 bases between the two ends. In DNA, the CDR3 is TGTGCCAGCAGCTTAGCGGGCGCCTCCCAGTACTTC. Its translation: CASSLAGASQYF.

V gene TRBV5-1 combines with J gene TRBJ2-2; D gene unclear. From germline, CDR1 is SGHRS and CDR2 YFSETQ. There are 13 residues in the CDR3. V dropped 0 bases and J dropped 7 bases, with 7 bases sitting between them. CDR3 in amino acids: CASSLVTDGELFF. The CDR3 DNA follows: TGCGCCAGCAGCTTGGTGACGGACGGGGAGCTGTTTTTT.

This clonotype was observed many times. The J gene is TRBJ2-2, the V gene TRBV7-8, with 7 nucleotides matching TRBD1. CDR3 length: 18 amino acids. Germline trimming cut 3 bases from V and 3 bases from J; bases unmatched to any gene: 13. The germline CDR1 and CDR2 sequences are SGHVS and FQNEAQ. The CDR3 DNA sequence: TGTGCCAGCAGCTTCCCTTTCTGGACAGGAGGTGACACCGGGGAGCTGTTTTTT. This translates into CASSFPFWTGGDTGELFF.

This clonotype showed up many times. In nucleotides, the CDR3 is TGTGCCATCAGAGGACAAACGGGTTGGCCCCTCCACTTT. Translating gives CAIRGQTGWPLHF. The rearrangement joins TRBV10-3 to TRBJ1-6, with D possibly TRBD1 on 5 matching bases. Germline V gives CDR1 ENHRY, CDR2 SYGVKD. Deletions cut 6 bases from V and 13 bases from J, with 16 bases between. The CDR3 runs 13 residues.

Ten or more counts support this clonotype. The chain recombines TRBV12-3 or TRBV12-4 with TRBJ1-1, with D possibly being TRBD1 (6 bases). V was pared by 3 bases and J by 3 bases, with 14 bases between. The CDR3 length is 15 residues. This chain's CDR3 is CASSFVGGAHTEAFF. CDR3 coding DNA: TGTGCCAGCAGTTTCGTGGGGGGCGCACACACTGAAGCTTTCTTT.

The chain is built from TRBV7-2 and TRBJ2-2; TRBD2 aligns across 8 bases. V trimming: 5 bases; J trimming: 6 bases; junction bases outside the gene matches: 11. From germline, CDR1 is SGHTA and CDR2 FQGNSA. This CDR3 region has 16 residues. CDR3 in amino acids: CASSATPGLVAGELFF. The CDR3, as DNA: TGTGCCAGCAGCGCAACTCCGGGACTAGTTGCCGGGGAGCTGTTTTTT.

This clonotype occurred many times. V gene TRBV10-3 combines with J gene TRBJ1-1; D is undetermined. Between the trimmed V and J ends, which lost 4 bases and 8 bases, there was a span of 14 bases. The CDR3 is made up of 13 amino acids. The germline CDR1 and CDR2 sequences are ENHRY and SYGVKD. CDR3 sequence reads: CAISGFGGEEAFF. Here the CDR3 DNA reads TGTGCCATCAGTGGGTTCGGCGGAGAAGAAGCTTTCTTT.

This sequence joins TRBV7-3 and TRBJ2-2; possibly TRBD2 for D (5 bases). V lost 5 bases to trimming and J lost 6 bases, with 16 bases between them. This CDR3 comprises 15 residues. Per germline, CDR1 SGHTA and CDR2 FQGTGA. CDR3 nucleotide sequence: TGTGCCAGCAGCCCGAGAGGTGGGAGCGCCGGGGAGCTGTTTTTT. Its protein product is CASSPRGGSAGELFF.

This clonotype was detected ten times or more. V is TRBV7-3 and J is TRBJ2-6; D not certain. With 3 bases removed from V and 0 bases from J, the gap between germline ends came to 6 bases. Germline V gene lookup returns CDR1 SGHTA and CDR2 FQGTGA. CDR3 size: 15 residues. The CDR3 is CASSFGYSGANVLTF. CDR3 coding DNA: TGTGCCAGCAGCTTCGGGTACTCTGGGGCCAACGTCCTGACTTTC.

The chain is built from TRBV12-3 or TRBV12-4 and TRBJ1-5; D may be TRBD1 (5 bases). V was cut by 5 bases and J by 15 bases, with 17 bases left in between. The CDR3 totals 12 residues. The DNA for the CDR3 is TGTGCCAGCAGTCAAGACAGCTCCAGACGGCATTTT. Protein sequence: CASSQDSSRRHF.